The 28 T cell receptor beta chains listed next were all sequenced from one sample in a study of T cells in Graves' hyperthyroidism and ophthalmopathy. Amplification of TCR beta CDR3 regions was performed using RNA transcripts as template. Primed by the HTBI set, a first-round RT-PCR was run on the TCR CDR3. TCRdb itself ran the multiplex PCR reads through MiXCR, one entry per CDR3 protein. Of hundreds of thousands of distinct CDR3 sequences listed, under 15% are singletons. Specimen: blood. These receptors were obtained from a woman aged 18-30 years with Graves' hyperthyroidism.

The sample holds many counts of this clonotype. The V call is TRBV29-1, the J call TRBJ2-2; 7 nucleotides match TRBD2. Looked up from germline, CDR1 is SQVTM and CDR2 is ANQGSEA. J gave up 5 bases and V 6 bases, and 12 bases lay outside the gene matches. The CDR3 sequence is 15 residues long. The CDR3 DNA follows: TGCAGCGTGAGGGAGGTGGGGAGGGAGACCGGGGAGCTGTTTTTT. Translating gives CSVREVGRETGELFF.

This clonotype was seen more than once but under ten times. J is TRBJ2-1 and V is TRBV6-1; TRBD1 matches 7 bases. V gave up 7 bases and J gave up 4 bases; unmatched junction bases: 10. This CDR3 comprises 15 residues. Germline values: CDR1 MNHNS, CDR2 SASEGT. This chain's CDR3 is CASISSGGRYNEQFF. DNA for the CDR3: TGTGCCAGCATTTCCTCAGGGGGAAGGTACAATGAGCAGTTCTTC.

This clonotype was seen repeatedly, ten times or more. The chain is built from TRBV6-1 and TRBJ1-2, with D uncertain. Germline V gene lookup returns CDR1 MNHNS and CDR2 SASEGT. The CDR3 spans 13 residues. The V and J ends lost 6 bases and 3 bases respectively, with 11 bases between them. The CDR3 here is CASRTAGDYGYTF. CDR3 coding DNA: TGTGCCAGCAGGACCGCAGGCGACTATGGCTACACCTTC.

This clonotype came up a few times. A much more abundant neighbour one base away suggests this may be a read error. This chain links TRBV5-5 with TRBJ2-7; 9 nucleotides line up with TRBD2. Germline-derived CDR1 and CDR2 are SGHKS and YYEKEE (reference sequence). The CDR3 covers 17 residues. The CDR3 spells CASSLFSGGGPPYGQYF. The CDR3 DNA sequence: TGTGCCAGCAGCTTGTTTAGCGGGGGAGGCCCTCCCTACGGGCAGTACTTC.

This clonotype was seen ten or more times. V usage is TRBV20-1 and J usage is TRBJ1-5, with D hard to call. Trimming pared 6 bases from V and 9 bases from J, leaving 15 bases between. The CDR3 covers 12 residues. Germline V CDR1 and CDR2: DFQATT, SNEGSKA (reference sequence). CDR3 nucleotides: TGCAGTGCCAAGTCCAGAGGCACGCCCCAGCATTTT. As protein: CSAKSRGTPQHF.

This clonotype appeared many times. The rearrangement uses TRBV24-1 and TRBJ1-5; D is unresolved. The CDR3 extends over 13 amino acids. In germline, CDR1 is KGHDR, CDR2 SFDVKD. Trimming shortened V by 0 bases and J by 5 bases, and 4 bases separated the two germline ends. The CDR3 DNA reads TGTGCCACCAGTGATTTGCAACATCAGCCCCAGCATTTT. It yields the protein CATSDLQHQPQHF.

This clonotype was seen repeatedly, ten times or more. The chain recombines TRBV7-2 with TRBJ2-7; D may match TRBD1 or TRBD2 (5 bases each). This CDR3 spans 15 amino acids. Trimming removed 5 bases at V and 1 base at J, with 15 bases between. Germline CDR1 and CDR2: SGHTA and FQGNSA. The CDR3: CASSLPREHSYEQYF. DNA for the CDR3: TGTGCCAGCAGCCTTCCCAGGGAGCATTCCTACGAGCAGTACTTC.

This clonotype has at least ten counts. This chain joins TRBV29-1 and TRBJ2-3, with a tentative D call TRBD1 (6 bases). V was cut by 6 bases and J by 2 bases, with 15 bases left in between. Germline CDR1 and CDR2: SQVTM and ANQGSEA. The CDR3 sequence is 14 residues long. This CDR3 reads CSVGDIRYTDTQYF. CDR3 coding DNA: TGCAGCGTGGGGGACATCCGATACACAGATACGCAGTATTTT.

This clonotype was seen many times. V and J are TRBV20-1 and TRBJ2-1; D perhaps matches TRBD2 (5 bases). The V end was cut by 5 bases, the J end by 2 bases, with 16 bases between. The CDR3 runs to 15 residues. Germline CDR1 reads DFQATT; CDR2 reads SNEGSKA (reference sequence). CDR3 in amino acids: CSASIAMTPYNEQFF. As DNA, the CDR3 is TGCAGTGCTTCCATAGCGATGACTCCCTACAATGAGCAGTTCTTC.

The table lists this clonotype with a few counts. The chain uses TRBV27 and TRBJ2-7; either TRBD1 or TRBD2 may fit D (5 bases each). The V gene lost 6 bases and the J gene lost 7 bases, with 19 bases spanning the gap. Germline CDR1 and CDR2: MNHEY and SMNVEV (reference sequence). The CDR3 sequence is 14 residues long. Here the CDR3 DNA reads TGTGCCAGCAGCCAAAGGGTCGGGGCGCGGGAGCAGTACTTC. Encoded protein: CASSQRVGAREQYF.

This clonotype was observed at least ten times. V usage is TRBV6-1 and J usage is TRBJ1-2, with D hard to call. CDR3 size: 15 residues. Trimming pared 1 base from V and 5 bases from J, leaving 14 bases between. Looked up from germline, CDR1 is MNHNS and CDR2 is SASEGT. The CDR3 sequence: CASSEDRLLPYGYTF. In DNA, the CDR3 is TGTGCCAGCAGTGAAGACCGGCTACTACCTTATGGCTACACCTTC.

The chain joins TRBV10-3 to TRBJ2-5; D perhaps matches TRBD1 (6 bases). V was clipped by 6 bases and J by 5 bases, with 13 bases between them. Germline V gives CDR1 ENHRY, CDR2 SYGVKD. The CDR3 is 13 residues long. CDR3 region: CAIREQGGETQYF. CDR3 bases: TGTGCCATCAGAGAACAGGGCGGGGAGACCCAGTACTTC.

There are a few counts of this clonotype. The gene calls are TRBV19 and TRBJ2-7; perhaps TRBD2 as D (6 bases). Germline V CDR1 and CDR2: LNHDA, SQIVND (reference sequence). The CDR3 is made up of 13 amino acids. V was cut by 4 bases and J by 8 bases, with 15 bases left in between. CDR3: CASSTPGTGKQYF. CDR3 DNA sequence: TGTGCCAGTAGTACCCCCGGGACTGGTAAGCAGTACTTC.

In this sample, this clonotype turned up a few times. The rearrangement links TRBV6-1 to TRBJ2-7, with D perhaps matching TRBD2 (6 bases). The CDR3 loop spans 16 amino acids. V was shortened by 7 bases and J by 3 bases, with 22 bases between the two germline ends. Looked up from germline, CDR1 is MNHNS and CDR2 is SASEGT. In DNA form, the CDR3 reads TGTGCCAGCAAGGGACTGTCATTTCGTGGCCGCTACGAGCAGTACTTC. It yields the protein CASKGLSFRGRYEQYF.

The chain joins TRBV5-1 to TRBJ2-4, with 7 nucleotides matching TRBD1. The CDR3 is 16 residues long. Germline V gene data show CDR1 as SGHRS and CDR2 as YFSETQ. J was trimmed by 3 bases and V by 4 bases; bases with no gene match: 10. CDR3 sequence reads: CASSHDRETFKNIQYF. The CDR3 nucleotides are TGCGCCAGCAGCCACGACAGGGAAACCTTCAAAAACATTCAGTACTTC.

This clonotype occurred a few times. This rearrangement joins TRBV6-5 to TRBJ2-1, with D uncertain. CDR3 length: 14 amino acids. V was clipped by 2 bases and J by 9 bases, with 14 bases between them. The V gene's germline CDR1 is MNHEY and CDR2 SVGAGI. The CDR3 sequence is CASSYPAGVGEQFF. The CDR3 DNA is TGTGCCAGCAGTTACCCCGCAGGCGTCGGTGAGCAGTTCTTC.

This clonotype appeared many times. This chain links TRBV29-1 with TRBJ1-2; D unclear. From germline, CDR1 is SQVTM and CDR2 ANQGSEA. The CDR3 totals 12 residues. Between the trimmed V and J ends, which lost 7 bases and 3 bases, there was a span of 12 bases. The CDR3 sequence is CSDYSGDYGYTF. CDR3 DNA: TGCAGCGACTACTCTGGGGACTATGGCTACACCTTC.

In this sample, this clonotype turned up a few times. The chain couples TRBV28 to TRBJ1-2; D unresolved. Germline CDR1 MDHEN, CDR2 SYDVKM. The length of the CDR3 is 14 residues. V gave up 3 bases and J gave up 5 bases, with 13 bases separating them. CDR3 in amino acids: CASSFPGGVYGYTF. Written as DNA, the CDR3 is TGTGCCAGCAGTTTCCCAGGTGGGGTATATGGCTACACCTTC.

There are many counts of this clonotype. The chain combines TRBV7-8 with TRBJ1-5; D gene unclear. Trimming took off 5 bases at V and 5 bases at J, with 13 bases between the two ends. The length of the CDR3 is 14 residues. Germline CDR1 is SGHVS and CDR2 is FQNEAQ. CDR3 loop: CASSPYFSDQPQHF. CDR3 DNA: TGTGCCAGCAGCCCCTATTTCTCGGATCAGCCCCAGCATTTT.

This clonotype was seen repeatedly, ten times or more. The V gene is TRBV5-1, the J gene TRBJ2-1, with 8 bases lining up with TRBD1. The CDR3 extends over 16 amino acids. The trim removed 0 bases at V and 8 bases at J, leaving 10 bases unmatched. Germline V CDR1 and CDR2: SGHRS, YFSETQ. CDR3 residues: CASSLGQGASLDEQFF. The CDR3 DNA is TGCGCCAGCAGCTTGGGGCAGGGGGCCTCTTTGGATGAGCAGTTCTTC.

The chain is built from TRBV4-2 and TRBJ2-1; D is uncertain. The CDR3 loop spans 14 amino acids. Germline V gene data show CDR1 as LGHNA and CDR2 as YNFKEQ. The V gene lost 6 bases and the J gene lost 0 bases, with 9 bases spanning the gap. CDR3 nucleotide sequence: TGTGCCAGCAGTCCGATAACCTCCTACAATGAGCAGTTCTTC. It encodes CASSPITSYNEQFF.

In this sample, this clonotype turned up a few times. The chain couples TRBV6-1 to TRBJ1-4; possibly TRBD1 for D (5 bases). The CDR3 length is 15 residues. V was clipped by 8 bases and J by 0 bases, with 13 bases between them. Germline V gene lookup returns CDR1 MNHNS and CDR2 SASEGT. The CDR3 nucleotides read TGTGCCAGCGGGAGGGACCGAGCAACTAATGAAAAACTGTTTTTT. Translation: CASGRDRATNEKLFF.

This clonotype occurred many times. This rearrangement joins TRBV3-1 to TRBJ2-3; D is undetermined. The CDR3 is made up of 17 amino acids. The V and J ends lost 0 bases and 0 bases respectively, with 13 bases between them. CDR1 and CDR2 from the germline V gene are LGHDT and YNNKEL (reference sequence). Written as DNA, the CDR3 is TGTGCCAGCAGCCAAGAAGGAACAGAAACTAGCACAGATACGCAGTATTTT. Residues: CASSQEGTETSTDTQYF.

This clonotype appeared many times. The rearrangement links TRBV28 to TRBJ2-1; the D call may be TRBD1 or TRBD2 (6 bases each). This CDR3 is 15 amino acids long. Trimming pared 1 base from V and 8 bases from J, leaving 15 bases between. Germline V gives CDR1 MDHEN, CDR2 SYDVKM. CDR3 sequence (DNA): TGTGCCAGCAGTTTATCCCTAGTCGGGGGCGATGAGCAGTTCTTC. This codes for CASSLSLVGGDEQFF.

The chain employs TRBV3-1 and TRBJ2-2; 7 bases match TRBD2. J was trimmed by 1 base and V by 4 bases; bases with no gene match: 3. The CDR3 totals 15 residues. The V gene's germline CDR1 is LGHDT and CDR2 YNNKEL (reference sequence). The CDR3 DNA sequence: TGTGCCAGCAGCCGCGGACTAGTGAACACCGGGGAGCTGTTTTTT. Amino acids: CASSRGLVNTGELFF.

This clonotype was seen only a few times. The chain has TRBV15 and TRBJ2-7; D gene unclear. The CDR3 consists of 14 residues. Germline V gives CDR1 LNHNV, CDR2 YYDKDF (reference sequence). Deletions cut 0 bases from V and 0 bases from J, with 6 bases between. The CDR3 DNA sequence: TGTGCCACCAGCAGAGATCGTATCTCCTACGAGCAGTACTTC. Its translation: CATSRDRISYEQYF.

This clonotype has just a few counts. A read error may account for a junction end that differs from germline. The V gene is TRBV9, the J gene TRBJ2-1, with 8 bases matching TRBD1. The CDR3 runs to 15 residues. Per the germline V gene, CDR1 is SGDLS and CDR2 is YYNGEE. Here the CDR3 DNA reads TGTGCCAGCAGCCCGGGGGACAGGTCCTTCAATGAGCAATTCTTC. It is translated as CASSPGDRSFNEQFF.

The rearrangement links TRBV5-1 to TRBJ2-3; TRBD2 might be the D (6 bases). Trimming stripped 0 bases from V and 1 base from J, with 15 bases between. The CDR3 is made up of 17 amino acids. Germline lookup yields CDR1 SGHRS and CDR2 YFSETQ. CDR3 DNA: TGCGCCAGCAGCTTGGCCGGGGTGGCGGGACGCACAGATACGCAGTATTTT. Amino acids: CASSLAGVAGRTDTQYF.